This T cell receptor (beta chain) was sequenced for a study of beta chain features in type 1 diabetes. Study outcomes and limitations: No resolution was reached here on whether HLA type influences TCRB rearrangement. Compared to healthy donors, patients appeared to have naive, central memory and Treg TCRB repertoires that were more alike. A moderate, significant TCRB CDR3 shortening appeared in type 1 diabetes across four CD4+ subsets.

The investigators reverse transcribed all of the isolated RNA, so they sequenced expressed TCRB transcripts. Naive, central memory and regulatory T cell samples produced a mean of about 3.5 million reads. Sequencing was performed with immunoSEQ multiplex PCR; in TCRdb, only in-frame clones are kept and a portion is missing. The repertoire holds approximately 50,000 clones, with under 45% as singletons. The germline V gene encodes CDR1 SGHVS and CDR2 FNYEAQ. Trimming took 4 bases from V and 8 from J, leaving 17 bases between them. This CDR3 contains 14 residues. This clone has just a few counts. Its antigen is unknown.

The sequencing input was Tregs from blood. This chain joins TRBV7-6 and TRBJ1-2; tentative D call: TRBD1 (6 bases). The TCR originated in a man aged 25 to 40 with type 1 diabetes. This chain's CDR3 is CASSSTGFTGGYTF. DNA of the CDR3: TGTGCCAGCAGCTCTACAGGGTTTACAGGAGGCTACACCTTC.